Following are 21 T cell receptor beta chains from one sample sequenced in a study of spatial heterogeneity in lung cancer. TCRdb redid the calling of the 5' RACE reads with MiXCR, one entry per CDR3 protein. The data contain 7,500 to 9,500 distinct CDR3 sequences, less than 9% of them singletons. Documented time point: sample taken at primary tumor resection. Unsorted samples of tumor, nontumor lung or frozen PBMC had their whole RNA sequenced. Source: PBMCs, taken at surgery. These receptors originate from a female donor with early-stage non-small cell lung cancer.

There are many counts of this clonotype. This chain connects TRBV5-6 to TRBJ1-1; D remains ambiguous. This CDR3 has 14 amino acids. Per germline, CDR1 SGHDT and CDR2 YYEEEE. Trimming pared 1 base from V and 1 base from J, leaving 8 bases between. This CDR3 is CASSLPTRNTEAFF. The DNA for the CDR3 is TGTGCCAGCAGCTTGCCCACACGGAACACTGAAGCTTTCTTT.

This clonotype was seen repeatedly, ten times or more. The chain recombines TRBV18 with TRBJ2-1; tentative D call: TRBD2 (6 bases). CDR1 KGHSH and CDR2 LQKENI come from the germline V gene. The CDR3 covers 12 residues. The germline V and J ends were trimmed by 6 bases and 7 bases, with 10 bases remaining between them. The CDR3 reads CASSLRENEQFF. The CDR3 coding sequence is TGTGCCAGCTCCCTACGGGAGAATGAGCAGTTCTTC.

This clonotype is classed as medium-sized (0.01 to 0.1%). The chain carries TRBV7-2 and TRBJ1-1, with 10 bases identical to TRBD1. The CDR3 length is 16 residues. Trimming cost V 7 bases and J 0 bases; bases outside gene matches: 8. CDR1 and CDR2 from the germline V gene are SGHTA and FQGNSA. The CDR3 spells CASTHRQGAMNTEAFF. The CDR3 bases are TGTGCCAGCACCCACCGACAGGGGGCCATGAACACTGAAGCTTTCTTT.

This chain links TRBV27 with TRBJ2-5; TRBD2 agrees at 9 bases. From germline, CDR1 is MNHEY and CDR2 SMNVEV (reference sequence). J gave up 13 bases and V 4 bases, and 13 bases lay outside the gene matches. The CDR3 sequence is 14 residues long. The CDR3 region is CASSWGASGTPRYF. CDR3 nucleotides: TGTGCCAGCAGTTGGGGGGCTAGCGGGACCCCCCGGTACTTC.

This chain uses TRBV29-1 with TRBJ2-1, with D hard to call. The CDR3 contains 16 residues. In germline, CDR1 is SQVTM, CDR2 ANQGSEA. V was shortened by 1 base and J by 1 base, with 14 bases between the two germline ends. The CDR3 is CSVEVDRRPSYNEQFF. The DNA for the CDR3 is TGCAGCGTTGAAGTCGACCGTAGACCTTCCTACAATGAGCAGTTCTTC.

This clonotype is termed medium-sized. V usage is TRBV19 and J usage is TRBJ2-1; the match to TRBD2 covers 9 bases. V lost 6 bases and J lost 6; bases outside the gene matches: 6. CDR3 length: 14 amino acids. Germline CDR1 LNHDA, CDR2 SQIVND (reference sequence). The CDR3 sequence: CASSAGGPPNEQFF. CDR3 sequence (DNA): TGTGCCAGTAGCGCGGGGGGGCCCCCCAATGAGCAGTTCTTC. The full variable domain, completed using reference TRBV19 and TRBJ2-1, is DGGITQSPKYLFRKEGQNVTLSCEQNLNHDAMYWYRQDPGQGLRLIYYSQIVNDFQKGDIAEGYSVSREKKESFPLTVTSAQKNPTAFYLCASSAGGPPNEQFFGPGTRLTVL.

By its share, this clonotype is medium-sized. The chain employs TRBV3-1 and TRBJ2-7; D perhaps matches TRBD2 (5 bases). The V gene's germline CDR1 is LGHDT and CDR2 YNNKEL (reference sequence). Trimming removed 1 base from V and 5 bases from J, with 12 bases in between. The CDR3 is 14 amino acids. CDR3 region: CASSQAEGLNEQYF. The CDR3 DNA is TGTGCCAGCAGCCAAGCTGAGGGTCTGAACGAGCAGTACTTC.

This clonotype occurred many times. The CDR3 reads CASSFPGQMNTGELFF. The CDR3 DNA sequence: TGTGCCAGTAGTTTCCCGGGACAAATGAACACCGGGGAGCTGTTTTTT. The genes are TRBV19 and TRBJ2-2; tentatively, D is TRBD1 (6 bases). Germline CDR1 reads LNHDA; CDR2 reads SQIVND (reference sequence). This CDR3 is 16 amino acids long. Deletions cut 5 bases from V and 1 base from J, with 14 bases between.

V is TRBV10-3 and J is TRBJ2-2; a possible D gene is TRBD2 (6 bases). The CDR3 totals 16 residues. The V end was cut by 2 bases, the J end by 3 bases, with 13 bases between. Per germline, CDR1 ENHRY and CDR2 SYGVKD. CDR3 coding DNA: TGTGCCATCAGTGAGGCGGGACGCCCTTACACCGGGGAGCTGTTTTTT. Encoded protein: CAISEAGRPYTGELFF.

This clonotype is classed as medium-sized. This CDR3 is CASSIFGVQETQYF. CDR3 DNA sequence: TGTGCCAGTAGTATTTTTGGGGTCCAAGAGACCCAGTACTTC. V gene TRBV19 combines with J gene TRBJ2-5; D uncertain. The V end was cut by 3 bases, the J end by 1 base, with 9 bases between. The CDR3 is 14 residues long. Germline V gene sequence: CDR1 LNHDA, CDR2 SQIVND (reference sequence). The full variable domain, in which reference TRBV19 and TRBJ2-5 provide the parts outside the CDR3, is DGGITQSPKYLFRKEGQNVTLSCEQNLNHDAMYWYRQDPGQGLRLIYYSQIVNDFQKGDIAEGYSVSREKKESFPLTVTSAQKNPTAFYLCASSIFGVQETQYFGPGTRLLVL.

This clonotype is medium-sized by share. The chain carries TRBV27 and TRBJ2-7, with 7 nucleotides matching TRBD2. The junction had 4 bases not matched to a gene; V was cut back by 6 bases and J by 2 bases. Looked up from germline, CDR1 is MNHEY and CDR2 is SMNVEV (reference sequence). This CDR3 is built from 13 residues. Here the CDR3 DNA reads TGTGCCAGCAGCTTAGCGGGTACCTACGAGCAGTACTTC. This gives the protein CASSLAGTYEQYF.

This clonotype appeared a few times. V is TRBV5-1 and J is TRBJ2-3; D possibly uses TRBD1 or TRBD2 (5 bases each). The CDR3 loop spans 15 amino acids. The germline V gene encodes CDR1 SGHRS and CDR2 YFSETQ. V lost 6 bases to trimming and J lost 2 bases, with 16 bases between them. In nucleotides, the CDR3 is TGCGCCAGCAAAGCCCGGGACGGAATCACAGATACGCAGTATTTT. Its translation is CASKARDGITDTQYF.

In its sample, this clonotype ranks as medium-sized (0.01 to 0.1%). The chain employs TRBV9 and TRBJ2-1; D might be TRBD2 (6 bases). The CDR3 covers 15 residues. V lost 3 bases, J lost 9 bases, and 19 bases lay in between. The germline V gene encodes CDR1 SGDLS and CDR2 YYNGEE. CDR3 loop: CASSAPLSGAGEQFF. The CDR3, as DNA: TGTGCCAGCAGCGCCCCACTTTCGGGAGCTGGTGAGCAGTTCTTC.

This clonotype appeared a single time. The J gene is TRBJ2-6, the V gene TRBV20-1, with TRBD2 matching 7 bases. Unmatched junction bases numbered 4, after V lost 0 bases and J lost 2 bases. Germline CDR1 reads DFQATT; CDR2 reads SNEGSKA (reference sequence). The length of the CDR3 is 16 residues. The CDR3: CSARDQGGTGANVLTF. CDR3 DNA: TGCAGTGCTAGAGATCAGGGAGGGACTGGGGCCAACGTCCTGACTTTC.

Sample share makes this clonotype medium-sized (0.01 to 0.1%). This chain uses TRBV3-1 with TRBJ1-2; unclear D gene. The CDR3 contains 14 residues. From germline, CDR1 is LGHDT and CDR2 YNNKEL (reference sequence). V lost 0 bases and J lost 6, with 11 bases in between. The CDR3 loop is CASSQEWSPDGYTF. CDR3 coding DNA: TGTGCCAGCAGCCAAGAATGGTCGCCAGATGGCTACACCTTC.

This clonotype was seen a handful of times. This rearrangement joins TRBV7-8 to TRBJ2-3; D is tentatively TRBD1 or TRBD2 (5 bases each). CDR3 length equals 14 residues. Germline V gene sequence: CDR1 SGHVS, CDR2 FQNEAQ. V shed 4 bases and J shed 6 bases, with 14 bases lying between them. CDR3 nucleotide sequence: TGTGCCAGCAGCTCTGGGACCCCTCGGGATACGCAGTATTTT. This encodes CASSSGTPRDTQYF.

This clonotype has just a few counts. This chain joins TRBV19 and TRBJ2-3; the D is unclear. The CDR3 sequence is 13 residues long. Per the germline V gene, CDR1 is LNHDA and CDR2 is SQIVND (reference sequence). Trimming removed 10 bases from V and 0 bases from J, with 11 bases in between. CDR3 loop: CATAYGSTDTQYF. In DNA, the CDR3 is TGTGCCACCGCTTACGGAAGCACAGATACGCAGTATTTT.

Sample share makes this clonotype medium-sized (0.01 to 0.1%). V and J are TRBV6-6 and TRBJ2-1, with D unclear. V was trimmed by 7 bases and J by 0 bases, leaving 10 bases between them. Germline V gene sequence: CDR1 MNHNY, CDR2 SVGAGI (reference sequence). The CDR3 totals 14 residues. This CDR3 reads CASISPGSYNEQFF. The CDR3 DNA reads TGTGCCAGCATTAGCCCCGGCTCCTACAATGAGCAGTTCTTC.

With respect to this clonotype: A read error may explain this, as a much larger clone is one base away. The CDR3 here is CASSPPRVTSNEQFF. CDR3 bases: TGCGCCAGCAGCCCTCCCCGGGTAACGAGCAATGAGCAGTTCTTC. This chain uses TRBV5-1 with TRBJ2-1, with D uncertain. Germline V gene sequence: CDR1 SGHRS, CDR2 YFSETQ. This CDR3 contains 15 residues. The V end was cut by 4 bases, the J end by 6 bases, with 17 bases between.

The V call is TRBV11-3, the J call TRBJ2-1; TRBD2 might be the D (5 bases). This CDR3 has 15 residues. The V gene lost 1 base and the J gene lost 5 bases, with 12 bases spanning the gap. Germline CDR1 is SGHNT and CDR2 is YENEEA. The CDR3 DNA is TGTGCCAGCAGCTTAGCCCCTAGCCTAAACAATGAGCAGTTCTTC. It codes for CASSLAPSLNNEQFF.

This clonotype is labeled medium-sized (0.01 to 0.1%). The V call is TRBV21-1, the J call TRBJ1-1; the table's D call of TRBD1 was not tested on the DNA. TRBV21-1 is given as a pseudogene. The CDR3 is 18 amino acids. The chain's CDR3 is CASSKVGDIRTARTEAFF. For the CDR3, the DNA is TGTGCCAGCAGCAAAGTTGGAGACATAAGGACCGCCCGTACTGAAGCTTTCTTT.